Listed below are T cell receptor beta chains from one sample, sequenced in a study of CD4 T cells in relation to SARS-CoV-2 and coronaviruses. No antigen has been identified for these receptors. Data came from immunoSEQ multiplex PCR; TCRdb stores just in-frame clones and leaves some out. The table lists 27,000 or so clones, about 70% of them singletons, with around 17% in the top ten. Sample: CD4+ T cells from PBMCs, cultured in vitro. All receptors derive from a human donor in good health. CDR3s include the opening cysteine and the closing phenylalanine or tryptophan. The D gene is left open where the match is weak. A row's size may be missing; if present it is once, few, many or a size class.

J gene: TRBJ1-2; D gene: TRBD1; clone size: NA; V gene: TRBV30; CDR3 protein: CAWRGAGGETNYGYTF; CDR3 DNA: TGTGCCTGGAGGGGGGCAGGGGGAGAAACTAACTATGGCTACACCTTC
J gene: TRBJ2-7; D gene: TRBD2; clone size: NA; V gene: TRBV2; CDR3 protein: CASRETSGGSYEQYF; CDR3 DNA: TGTGCCAGCAGGGAAACTAGCGGGGGCTCCTACGAGCAGTACTTC
J gene: TRBJ2-5; D gene: NA; clone size: NA; V gene: TRBV7-6; CDR3 protein: CASSLGVTRLEETQYF; CDR3 DNA: TGTGCCAGCAGCTTAGGGGTTACACGGTTAGAAGAGACCCAGTACTTC
J gene: TRBJ1-2; D gene: TRBD1; clone size: NA; V gene: TRBV5-1; CDR3 protein: CASSPIEGANYGYTF; CDR3 DNA: TGCGCCAGCAGCCCCATTGAGGGGGCGAACTATGGCTACACCTTC
J gene: TRBJ2-7; D gene: NA; clone size: few; V gene: TRBV10-3; CDR3 protein: CAISVDRYYEQYF; CDR3 DNA: TGTGCCATCAGTGTGGACAGATACTACGAGCAGTACTTC
J gene: TRBJ2-7; D gene: NA; clone size: NA; V gene: TRBV30; CDR3 protein: CAWSVPRGGQYF; CDR3 DNA: TGTGCCTGGAGTGTACCCAGGGGCGGTCAGTACTTC
J gene: TRBJ2-7; D gene: TRBD1; clone size: NA; V gene: TRBV18; CDR3 protein: CASSPLTGGEQYF; CDR3 DNA: TGTGCCAGCTCACCACTGACAGGGGGAGAGCAGTACTTC
J gene: TRBJ2-7; D gene: TRBD2; clone size: NA; V gene: TRBV7-9; CDR3 protein: CASSLRGGYEQYF; CDR3 DNA: TGTGCCAGCAGCCTTCGGGGGGGCTACGAGCAGTACTTC
J gene: TRBJ1-6; D gene: TRBD1; clone size: NA; V gene: TRBV19; CDR3 protein: CASSIEGQGATNSPLHF; CDR3 DNA: TGTGCCAGTAGTATAGAAGGACAGGGGGCAACTAATTCACCCCTCCACTTT
J gene: TRBJ2-3; D gene: NA; clone size: NA; V gene: TRBV21-1; CDR3 protein: CASSTSFRRDATDTQYF; CDR3 DNA: TGTGCCAGCAGCACCAGCTTCCGACGGGACGCCACAGATACGCAGTATTTT
J gene: TRBJ2-7; D gene: NA; clone size: few; V gene: TRBV7-9; CDR3 protein: CASSLEAGPPYEQYF; CDR3 DNA: TGTGCCAGCAGCTTAGAAGCAGGGCCGCCCTACGAGCAGTACTTC
J gene: TRBJ2-2; D gene: TRBD1; clone size: few; V gene: TRBV7-7; CDR3 protein: CASASAPGQGSTGELFF; CDR3 DNA: TGTGCTAGCGCTAGTGCACCGGGACAGGGGTCCACCGGGGAGCTGTTTTTT
J gene: TRBJ2-5; D gene: TRBD2; clone size: NA; V gene: TRBV4-3; CDR3 protein: CASSQDITSGQETQYF; CDR3 DNA: TGCGCCAGCAGCCAAGATATTACTAGCGGCCAAGAGACCCAGTACTTC
J gene: TRBJ1-1; D gene: NA; clone size: NA; V gene: TRBV2; CDR3 protein: CASSERSEAFF; CDR3 DNA: TGTGCCAGCAGTGAAAGGTCTGAAGCTTTCTTT
J gene: TRBJ1-1; D gene: NA; clone size: NA; V gene: TRBV9; CDR3 protein: CASSVGGESKAFF; CDR3 DNA: TGTGCCAGCAGCGTAGGGGGGGAATCGAAAGCTTTCTTT
J gene: TRBJ2-5; D gene: NA; clone size: NA; V gene: TRBV29-1; CDR3 protein: CSVAGAGAQETQYF; CDR3 DNA: TGCAGCGTTGCGGGGGCAGGGGCTCAAGAGACCCAGTACTTC
J gene: TRBJ1-3; D gene: NA; clone size: NA; V gene: TRBV6-5; CDR3 protein: CASSYSSRSSGNTIYF; CDR3 DNA: TGTGCCAGCAGTTACTCGAGTAGGTCCTCTGGAAACACCATATATTTT
J gene: TRBJ1-2; D gene: TRBD1; clone size: few; V gene: TRBV3-1/TRBV3-2; CDR3 protein: CASSTGGRYGYTF; CDR3 DNA: TGTGCCAGCAGCACAGGGGGCCGATATGGCTACACCTTC
J gene: TRBJ2-1; D gene: NA; clone size: NA; V gene: TRBV11-2; CDR3 protein: CASSRRGLGYNEQFF; CDR3 DNA: TGTGCCAGCAGTCGACGAGGGTTGGGGTACAATGAGCAGTTCTTC
J gene: TRBJ1-3; D gene: NA; clone size: NA; V gene: TRBV2; CDR3 protein: CASPNYSGNTIYF; CDR3 DNA: TGTGCCAGCCCCAACTACTCTGGAAACACCATATATTTT
J gene: TRBJ1-4; D gene: NA; clone size: once; V gene: TRBV23-1; CDR3 protein: CASSQSRGDEKLFF; CDR3 DNA: TGCGCCAGCAGTCAATCCCGAGGAGATGAAAAACTGTTTTTT
J gene: TRBJ2-5; D gene: NA; clone size: NA; V gene: TRBV2; CDR3 protein: CASSNNREETQYF; CDR3 DNA: TGTGCCAGCAGTAATAACAGGGAGGAGACCCAGTACTTC
J gene: TRBJ2-2; D gene: NA; clone size: NA; V gene: TRBV6-5; CDR3 protein: CASSYGGQNTGELFF; CDR3 DNA: TGTGCCAGCAGTTACGGGGGACAAAACACCGGGGAGCTGTTTTTT
J gene: TRBJ1-4; D gene: NA; clone size: NA; V gene: TRBV7-2; CDR3 protein: CASSLGIGGSRSEKLFF; CDR3 DNA: TGTGCCAGCAGCTTAGGCATCGGTGGTAGTAGAAGTGAAAAACTGTTTTTT
J gene: TRBJ1-1; D gene: NA; clone size: NA; V gene: TRBV7-7; CDR3 protein: CASSLRHLTEAFF; CDR3 DNA: TGTGCTAGCAGCTTACGTCACCTCACTGAAGCTTTCTTT
J gene: TRBJ1-4; D gene: TRBD1; clone size: NA; V gene: TRBV13; CDR3 protein: CASSQRTGSPTNEKLFF; CDR3 DNA: TGTGCCAGCAGTCAACGGACAGGGTCCCCAACTAATGAAAAACTGTTTTTT
J gene: TRBJ2-7; D gene: TRBD2; clone size: few; V gene: TRBV6-2/TRBV6-3; CDR3 protein: CASSYSTSGRATDEQYF; CDR3 DNA: TGTGCCAGCAGTTACTCAACTAGCGGGAGGGCCACAGACGAGCAGTACTTC
J gene: TRBJ2-5; D gene: NA; clone size: NA; V gene: TRBV6-5; CDR3 protein: CASKRSVGQETQYF; CDR3 DNA: TGTGCCAGCAAGCGGTCAGTTGGACAAGAGACCCAGTACTTC
J gene: TRBJ2-7; D gene: TRBD2; clone size: NA; V gene: TRBV18; CDR3 protein: CASSQYTGLAGVRYEQYF; CDR3 DNA: TGTGCCAGCTCACAGTACACGGGACTAGCGGGAGTTCGCTACGAGCAGTACTTC
J gene: TRBJ2-2; D gene: TRBD2; clone size: NA; V gene: TRBV29-1; CDR3 protein: CSVALAGVGGELFF; CDR3 DNA: TGCAGCGTTGCGCTAGCGGGAGTGGGAGGGGAGCTGTTTTTT
J gene: TRBJ1-4; D gene: TRBD1; clone size: NA; V gene: TRBV30; CDR3 protein: CAWSGGTGPEKLFF; CDR3 DNA: TGTGCCTGGAGTGGGGGGACAGGGCCTGAAAAACTGTTTTTT
J gene: TRBJ2-3; D gene: NA; clone size: NA; V gene: TRBV18; CDR3 protein: CASSPDRSTDTQYF; CDR3 DNA: TGTGCCAGCTCCCCAGACAGAAGCACAGATACGCAGTATTTT
J gene: TRBJ2-5; D gene: NA; clone size: once; V gene: TRBV2; CDR3 protein: CASSETRGIPGTQYF; CDR3 DNA: TGTGCCAGCAGTGAAACGAGGGGTATCCCTGGGACCCAGTACTTC
J gene: TRBJ2-5; D gene: TRBD2; clone size: few; V gene: TRBV4-2; CDR3 protein: CASSQGLAGAETQYF; CDR3 DNA: TGTGCCAGCAGCCAAGGGCTAGCGGGAGCAGAGACCCAGTACTTC
J gene: TRBJ1-2; D gene: NA; clone size: NA; V gene: TRBV24-1; CDR3 protein: CATSDPSVNYGYTF; CDR3 DNA: TGTGCCACCAGTGATCCCTCAGTAAACTATGGCTACACCTTC
J gene: TRBJ1-1; D gene: NA; clone size: NA; V gene: TRBV4-3; CDR3 protein: CASSLGQSTEAFF; CDR3 DNA: TGCGCCAGCAGCCTCGGACAGTCCACTGAAGCTTTCTTT
J gene: TRBJ1-5; D gene: NA; clone size: NA; V gene: TRBV18; CDR3 protein: CASSLRSNQPQHF; CDR3 DNA: TGTGCCAGCTCCCTAAGGAGCAATCAGCCCCAGCATTTT
J gene: TRBJ2-1; D gene: NA; clone size: NA; V gene: TRBV12-3/TRBV12-4; CDR3 protein: CASSLNGDEQFF; CDR3 DNA: TGTGCCAGCAGTTTAAACGGGGATGAGCAGTTCTTC
J gene: TRBJ2-5; D gene: NA; clone size: NA; V gene: TRBV7-2; CDR3 protein: CASRAGLETETQYF; CDR3 DNA: TGTGCCAGCAGGGCGGGCCTCGAGACGGAGACCCAGTACTTC
J gene: TRBJ2-5; D gene: NA; clone size: NA; V gene: TRBV19; CDR3 protein: CASRGAAQETQYF; CDR3 DNA: TGTGCCAGTAGGGGAGCGGCTCAAGAGACCCAGTACTTC
J gene: TRBJ2-7; D gene: NA; clone size: NA; V gene: TRBV28; CDR3 protein: CASRGGLYEQYF; CDR3 DNA: TGTGCCAGCAGGGGGGGTCTCTACGAGCAGTACTTC
J gene: TRBJ1-2; D gene: NA; clone size: NA; V gene: TRBV30; CDR3 protein: CAWSVASEGYTF; CDR3 DNA: TGTGCCTGGAGTGTAGCGTCGGAGGGCTACACCTTC
J gene: TRBJ1-5; D gene: NA; clone size: few; V gene: TRBV19; CDR3 protein: CASSIGQQPQHF; CDR3 DNA: TGTGCCAGTAGTATCGGGCAGCAGCCCCAGCATTTT